This paragraph covers one T cell receptor (beta chain) sequence. The table lists this clonotype with a few counts. Its cognate antigen has yet to be identified. Base qualities are not recorded, but no much larger clone differs from it by a single base. This entry is derived from a study of T-cell memory formation after mild COVID-19 (dated by TCRdb to about 2021). Turning to the overall study: TCR sequence clusters from the two donors were largely donor specific. T-cell clones expanding and contracting after mild COVID-19 in two donors were tracked by longitudinal TCRalpha and TCRbeta repertoire sequencing. Two young, previously healthy adult volunteers made up the cohort, one male and one female. Here is what the overall study found, with its caveats: The study covered only two mild cases, and larger cohorts including severe cases with pre-infection samples were considered necessary. Contracting CD4+ clones turned up mainly in the CM and EM memory subsets, whereas EMRA was where CD8+ clones were enriched. Clones that contracted from day 15 to 85 showed balanced CD4/CD8 phenotypes, whereas a second wave of clones that expanded from day 15 to 37 leaned towards CD4+. SARS-CoV-2 specificity of the second-wave clones peaking on day 37 was not confirmed. The detection of some responding clones in pre-infection memory suggests that pre-existing cross-reactive memory T cells joined the SARS-CoV-2 response.

The reads were generated on an Illumina NovaSeq 6000. Using 5'RACE with constant-segment primers, TCRalpha and TCRbeta cDNA libraries were constructed, with sample barcodes and unique molecular identifiers added in the process. Trizol reagent was used to extract RNA from every sample. Libraries were amplified in two PCR steps, with a second sample barcode and Illumina TruSeq adapters added in the second step. The libraries were sequenced on an Illumina NovaSeq using 2 x 150 bp paired-end reads. The original pipeline was this. The reads were demultiplexed and collapsed into UMI-guided consensus sequences using migec v1.2.7. Using mixcr v2.1.11, UMI consensuses were aligned to TRA and TRB V and J templates and then assembled into clonotypes. A clonotype was counted as expanded or contracted only if both edgeR and NoisET called the change significant, with noise models trained on biological replicates. For edgeR calls, the thresholds were a false discovery rate-adjusted p below 0.01 and a log2 fold-change of 1. As an exploratory analysis of dynamics, max-normalized trajectories of the 1000 most abundant clonotypes were examined with PCA combined with hierarchical clustering. Separately sequenced CD4+ and CD8+ repertoires were used to assign the CD4 or CD8 phenotype of responding clones. TCRdb reanalyzed the raw reads on its own, using fastp at Q25 for trimming and MiXCR for clone calling, and kept in-frame beta chains. When rows share a CDR3 protein, they turn into one entry using the most common DNA and genes. What appears here as the V and J calls and clone size reflects TCRdb's work, not the paper's. The sample profile shows 150,000 to 200,000 distinct CDR3 sequences; more than 14% of them were found once. Roughly an eighth of the sample belongs to the ten largest clones.

PBMCs were isolated by Ficoll-Paque density gradient centrifugation. The clonotype originates from an adult woman who had mild COVID-19 (a few samples of this study predate the infection). The sample titles of this study are shuffled in the database, so cell type and time point are left out; the donor was told from shared clones. Material: PBMCs or a T cell subset sorted from them (not recorded which).

The DNA sequence is given as TGCGCCAGCAGCTTGGGACGGGCCTCCAATGAAAAACTGTTTTTT. Translated, it reads CASSLGRASNEKLFF. This chain joins TRBV5-1 to TRBJ1-4, with the D gene not confidently named. Counted from cysteine to phenylalanine, this CDR3 has 15 amino acids. The retained sequence is limited to the CDR3, 45 bases, with the frame set at the first base. The germline V gene provides CDR1 SGHRS and CDR2 YFSETQ. The trim is 0 bases for V and 5 bases for J, with a gap of 11 bases between the germline ends.